This TCR beta chain was identified in a study of hypomethylating agent response in myelodysplastic syndrome. In the study overall: The most frequent mutation was TET2, in about 45% of the 11 patients.

The protocol was immunoSEQ multiplex PCR, while the TCRdb copy is restricted to in-frame clones and leaves out a portion. The data contain 2,500 to 3,500 clones, approximately 86% of them singletons. The V gene's germline CDR1 is MNHEY and CDR2 SMNVEV (reference sequence). Trimming shortened V by 6 bases and J by 6 bases, and 18 bases separated the two germline ends. This CDR3 has 16 residues. Sequencing was performed on bone marrow, taken before or after starting hypomethylating agent treatment for myelodysplastic syndrome (not recorded which). The sequence derives from a human donor with myelodysplastic syndrome. This chain joins TRBV27 and TRBJ1-6, with D possibly being TRBD1 (6 bases). The CDR3 here is CASRLGALGSNSPLHF. The CDR3 nucleotides are TGTGCCAGCAGACTGGGGGCTCTCGGATCTAATTCACCCCTCCACTTT.